These 23 T cell receptor beta chains were sequenced from one sample in a study of cytomegalovirus exposure and HLA in healthy donors. Both 60 Vbeta primers and 13 Jbeta primers went into the PCR. The table came from immunoSEQ multiplex PCR; TCRdb's copy has only in-frame clones and leaves some out. Altogether about 200,000 clones are present, around 88% being singletons, with the ten largest covering around 0.34%. Sequenced: PBMCs. The receptors derive from a young woman in good health and CMV-seronegative.

This chain links TRBV2 with TRBJ1-5; 8 positions match TRBD1. J gave up 5 bases and V 4 bases, and 1 base lay outside the gene matches. This CDR3 region has 13 residues. Germline V gives CDR1 SNHLY, CDR2 FYNNEI. The DNA of the CDR3 is TGTGCCAGCAGTGCACAGGGGGATCAGCCCCAGCATTTT. It specifies CASSAQGDQPQHF.

The gene calls are TRBV11-2 and TRBJ2-7; the D gene is possibly TRBD2 (6 bases). The ends were cut back, 6 bases at V and 0 bases at J, with 15 bases in the middle. This CDR3 has 15 amino acids. Germline V gene lookup returns CDR1 SGHAT and CDR2 FQNNGV. The CDR3, as DNA: TGTGCCAGCAGTCCCGGCGGGGTCAGCTCCTACGAGCAGTACTTC. It is translated as CASSPGGVSSYEQYF.

The V gene is TRBV15, the J gene TRBJ2-5; TRBD2 is a possible D gene (6 bases). The V gene's germline CDR1 is LNHNV and CDR2 YYDKDF (reference sequence). The V and J ends lost 7 bases and 5 bases respectively, with 17 bases between them. CDR3 length: 14 residues. The CDR3 DNA reads as TGTGCCACCACTCGGGCTAGCGACTTGGAGACCCAGTACTTC. Its translation is CATTRASDLETQYF.

CDR3 in DNA: TGTGCCAGCAGCTGGGGGGGGCTAGTGAACACTGAAGCTTTCTTT. It encodes CASSWGGLVNTEAFF. The chain combines TRBV5-6 with TRBJ1-1; a possible D gene is TRBD1 (6 bases). This CDR3 spans 15 amino acids. The V and J ends lost 3 bases and 0 bases respectively, with 12 bases between them. Per germline, CDR1 SGHDT and CDR2 YYEEEE.

The V gene is TRBV10-2, the J gene TRBJ2-2; TRBD1 might be the D (6 bases). Germline V gives CDR1 WSHSY, CDR2 SAAADI. V lost 6 bases to trimming and J lost 2 bases, with 10 bases between them. This CDR3 has 14 amino acids. CDR3 protein: CASRPQGNTGELFF. CDR3 bases: TGCGCCAGCAGGCCACAGGGAAACACCGGGGAGCTGTTTTTT.

V and J are TRBV5-1 and TRBJ2-3; D is uncertain. V was trimmed by 0 bases and J by 2 bases, leaving 7 bases between them. Germline V gene data show CDR1 as SGHRS and CDR2 as YFSETQ. The CDR3 is 14 residues long. The DNA of the CDR3 is TGCGCCAGCAGCTTGGATTCCTCCACAGATACGCAGTATTTT. Encoded protein: CASSLDSSTDTQYF.

The rearrangement uses TRBV2 and TRBJ1-1; weak D call: TRBD1 (6 bases). Trimming stripped 6 bases from V and 4 bases from J, with 15 bases between. Germline V gene lookup returns CDR1 SNHLY and CDR2 FYNNEI. This CDR3 spans 14 amino acids. CDR3: CASSPTGLGTEAFF. The CDR3 nucleotides are TGTGCCAGCAGCCCAACAGGGTTGGGCACTGAAGCTTTCTTT.

This clone has only one observation. J is TRBJ2-2 and V is TRBV10-2, with 9 positions matching TRBD1. In germline, CDR1 is WSHSY, CDR2 SAAADI. The V segment lost 3 bases and the J segment 5 bases; nucleotides outside the gene matches: 4. The CDR3 runs to 15 residues. CDR3 in DNA: TGCGCCAGCAGTGAACAGGGGGCGGGGACCGGGGAGCTGTTTTTT. Translated, it gives CASSEQGAGTGELFF.

The V gene is TRBV4-1, the J gene TRBJ1-5; the match to TRBD1 covers 8 bases. Germline V gene sequence: CDR1 MGHRA, CDR2 YSYEKL. This CDR3 is 15 amino acids long. Trimming cost V 5 bases and J 7 bases; bases outside gene matches: 10. The CDR3 region is CASSYRTGPGQPQHF. CDR3 sequence (DNA): TGCGCCAGCAGCTACCGGACAGGGCCAGGCCAGCCCCAGCATTTT.

The chain uses TRBV19 and TRBJ1-5; 8 bases map to TRBD1. From germline, CDR1 is LNHDA and CDR2 SQIVND (reference sequence). V was clipped by 7 bases and J by 6 bases; unmatched bases: 11. The CDR3 is 15 amino acids. Written as DNA, the CDR3 is TGTGCCAGTAAGGGAGGCAGGGGGCTATCTCAGCCCCAGCATTTT. Residues: CASKGGRGLSQPQHF.

The chain employs TRBV6-1 and TRBJ2-5, with a weak D call TRBD1 (6 bases). CDR1 MNHNS and CDR2 SASEGT come from the germline V gene. Trimming stripped 1 base from V and 8 bases from J, with 20 bases between. The CDR3 loop spans 16 amino acids. DNA for the CDR3: TGTGCCAGCAGTGAAGGAACAGGGATTGGATTAGAAACCCAGTACTTC. Translated, it gives CASSEGTGIGLETQYF.

Of note for this clone: At one end, the junction sequence differs from germline, possibly due to a read error. The chain recombines TRBV7-9 with TRBJ1-1; D not resolved. The CDR3 covers 15 residues. Germline values: CDR1 SEHNR, CDR2 FQNEAQ (reference sequence). CDR3 bases: TGTTCCAGCAGCTTAGCTGTTGTTGACTTCCCCAAGGCTTTCTTT. Translation gives CSSSLAVVDFPKAFF.

CDR3: CSASRGGTLSTDTQYF. The CDR3 DNA is TGCAGCGCCTCCCGGGGAGGGACACTTAGCACAGATACGCAGTATTTT. V is TRBV29-1 and J is TRBJ2-3, with D possibly TRBD2 on 7 matching bases. The ends were cut back, 7 bases at V and 0 bases at J, with 20 bases in the middle. This CDR3 region has 16 residues. Germline V lookup: CDR1 SQVTM, CDR2 ANQGSEA.

CDR3 protein: CASSFGQVTEKLFF. The CDR3 DNA reads TGTGCCAGCAGCTTCGGTCAGGTCACCGAAAAACTGTTTTTT. This chain links TRBV7-9 with TRBJ1-4, with D unclear. V was pared by 3 bases and J by 8 bases, with 13 bases between. CDR3 length: 14 amino acids. Per germline, CDR1 SEHNR and CDR2 FQNEAQ (reference sequence).

This clone appeared once. V usage is TRBV5-6 and J usage is TRBJ1-2; no clear D. Trimming removed 2 bases at V and 10 bases at J, with 12 bases between. The CDR3 totals 12 residues. CDR1 SGHDT and CDR2 YYEEEE come from the germline V gene. For the CDR3, the DNA is TGTGCCAGCAGCTTCACCCTGCAGGACTACACCTTC. Amino acid sequence: CASSFTLQDYTF.

This chain connects TRBV4-1 to TRBJ1-1, with D hard to call. The CDR3 extends over 14 amino acids. The V end lost 4 bases, the J end lost 4 bases, and 13 bases lay between the germline ends. The germline gives CDR1 MGHRA, CDR2 YSYEKL. The CDR3 here is CASSLGLLATEAFF. CDR3 sequence (DNA): TGCGCCAGCAGCCTTGGGCTCCTAGCCACTGAAGCTTTCTTT.

The V gene is TRBV28, the J gene TRBJ2-2, with D possibly matching TRBD1 (6 bases). The ends were cut back, 2 bases at V and 1 base at J, with 14 bases in the middle. CDR3 length: 17 amino acids. Germline values: CDR1 MDHEN, CDR2 SYDVKM. The CDR3 protein is CASSLIPPGENTGELFF. The DNA for the CDR3 is TGTGCCAGCAGTTTAATCCCGCCAGGGGAGAACACCGGGGAGCTGTTTTTT.

This clone was seen only once. The V call is TRBV30, the J call TRBJ2-3, with D possibly being TRBD1 (6 bases). CDR3 size: 15 residues. Trimming removed 4 bases from V and 0 bases from J, with 14 bases in between. Germline CDR1 reads GTSNPN; CDR2 reads SVGIG (reference sequence). The DNA of the CDR3 is TGTGCCTGGACCCAGGGGCCCGGAAGCACAGATACGCAGTATTTT. As protein: CAWTQGPGSTDTQYF. The full variable domain, its missing parts supplied by reference TRBV30 and TRBJ2-3, is SQTIHQWPATLVQPVGSPLSLECTVEGTSNPNLYWYRQAAGRGLQLLFYSVGIGQISSEVPQNLSASRPQDRQFILSSKKLLLSDSGFYLCAWTQGPGSTDTQYFGPGTRLTVL.

This clone was observed once. The chain has TRBV2 and TRBJ2-4; 9 positions agree with TRBD1. The germline gives CDR1 SNHLY, CDR2 FYNNEI. V lost 6 bases, J lost 4 bases, and 4 bases stayed unmatched. CDR3 length: 14 residues. The CDR3 nucleotides read TGTGCCAGCAGCGTCGGACAGGGGAAAAACATTCAGTACTTC. Protein: CASSVGQGKNIQYF.

This clone occurred once. This chain links TRBV7-2 with TRBJ2-1, with D perhaps TRBD2 (5 bases). Germline-derived CDR1 and CDR2 are SGHTA and FQGNSA. The CDR3 runs 16 residues. Trimming took 5 bases from V and 0 from J, leaving 14 bases between them. The CDR3 DNA reads as TGTGCCAGCAGCCCCCGCCGAGCGGCCTCCTACAATGAGCAGTTCTTC. This gives the protein CASSPRRAASYNEQFF.

The J gene is TRBJ1-4, the V gene TRBV18, with 7 bases that match TRBD1. Trimming cost V 3 bases and J 3 bases; bases outside gene matches: 1. The CDR3 covers 14 residues. Germline CDR1 is KGHSH and CDR2 is LQKENI. CDR3 DNA: TGTGCCAGCTCACCCGGACAGGCTAATGAAAAACTGTTTTTT. It specifies CASSPGQANEKLFF. The entire variable domain, with the rest obtained from reference TRBV18 and TRBJ1-4, is as follows: NAGVMQNPRHLVRRRGQEARLRCSPMKGHSHVYWYRQLPEEGLKFMVYLQKENIIDESGMPKERFSAEFPKEGPSILRIQQVVRGDSAAYFCASSPGQANEKLFFGSGTQLSVL.

This clone was seen a single time. The chain links TRBV9 to TRBJ2-1, with D tentatively TRBD2 (7 bases). V was trimmed by 0 bases and J by 0 bases, leaving 13 bases between them. This CDR3 has 17 residues. The germline gives CDR1 SGDLS, CDR2 YYNGEE. The CDR3 DNA sequence: TGTGCCAGCAGCGTAGATGGGGGGGCGATCTCCTACAATGAGCAGTTCTTC. This translates into CASSVDGGAISYNEQFF.

The chain recombines TRBV6-1 with TRBJ1-1; D unclear. This CDR3 is built from 13 residues. V was trimmed by 2 bases and J by 10 bases, leaving 14 bases between them. Germline lookup yields CDR1 MNHNS and CDR2 SASEGT. The CDR3 region is CASSEPEFSGAFF. The CDR3 DNA sequence: TGTGCCAGCAGTGAACCGGAGTTTTCCGGAGCTTTCTTT.